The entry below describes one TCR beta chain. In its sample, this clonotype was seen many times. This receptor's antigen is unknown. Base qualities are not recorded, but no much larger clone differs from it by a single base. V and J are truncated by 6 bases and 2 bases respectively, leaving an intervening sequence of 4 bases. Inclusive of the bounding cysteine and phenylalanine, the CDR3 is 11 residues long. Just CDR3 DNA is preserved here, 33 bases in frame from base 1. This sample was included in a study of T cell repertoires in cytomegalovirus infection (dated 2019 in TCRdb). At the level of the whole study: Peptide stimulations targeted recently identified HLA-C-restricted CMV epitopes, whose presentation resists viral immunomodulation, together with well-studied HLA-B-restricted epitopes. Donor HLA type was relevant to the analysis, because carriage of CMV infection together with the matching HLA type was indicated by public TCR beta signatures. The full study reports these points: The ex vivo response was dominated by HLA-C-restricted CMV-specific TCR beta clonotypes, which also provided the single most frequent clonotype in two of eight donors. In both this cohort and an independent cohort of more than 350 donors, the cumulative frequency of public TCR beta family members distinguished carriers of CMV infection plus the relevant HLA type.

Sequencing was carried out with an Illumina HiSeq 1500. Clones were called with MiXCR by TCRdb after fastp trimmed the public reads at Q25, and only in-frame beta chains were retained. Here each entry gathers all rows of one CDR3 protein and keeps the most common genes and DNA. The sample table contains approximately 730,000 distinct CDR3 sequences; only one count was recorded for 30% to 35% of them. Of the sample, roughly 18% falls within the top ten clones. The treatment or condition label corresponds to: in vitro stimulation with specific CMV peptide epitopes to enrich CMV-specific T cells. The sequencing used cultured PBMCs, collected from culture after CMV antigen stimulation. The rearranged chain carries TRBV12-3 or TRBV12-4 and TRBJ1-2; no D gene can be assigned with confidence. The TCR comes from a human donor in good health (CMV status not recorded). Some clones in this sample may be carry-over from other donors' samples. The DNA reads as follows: TGTGCCAGCAGCCAAAACTATGGCTACACCTTC. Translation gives CASSQNYGYTF.